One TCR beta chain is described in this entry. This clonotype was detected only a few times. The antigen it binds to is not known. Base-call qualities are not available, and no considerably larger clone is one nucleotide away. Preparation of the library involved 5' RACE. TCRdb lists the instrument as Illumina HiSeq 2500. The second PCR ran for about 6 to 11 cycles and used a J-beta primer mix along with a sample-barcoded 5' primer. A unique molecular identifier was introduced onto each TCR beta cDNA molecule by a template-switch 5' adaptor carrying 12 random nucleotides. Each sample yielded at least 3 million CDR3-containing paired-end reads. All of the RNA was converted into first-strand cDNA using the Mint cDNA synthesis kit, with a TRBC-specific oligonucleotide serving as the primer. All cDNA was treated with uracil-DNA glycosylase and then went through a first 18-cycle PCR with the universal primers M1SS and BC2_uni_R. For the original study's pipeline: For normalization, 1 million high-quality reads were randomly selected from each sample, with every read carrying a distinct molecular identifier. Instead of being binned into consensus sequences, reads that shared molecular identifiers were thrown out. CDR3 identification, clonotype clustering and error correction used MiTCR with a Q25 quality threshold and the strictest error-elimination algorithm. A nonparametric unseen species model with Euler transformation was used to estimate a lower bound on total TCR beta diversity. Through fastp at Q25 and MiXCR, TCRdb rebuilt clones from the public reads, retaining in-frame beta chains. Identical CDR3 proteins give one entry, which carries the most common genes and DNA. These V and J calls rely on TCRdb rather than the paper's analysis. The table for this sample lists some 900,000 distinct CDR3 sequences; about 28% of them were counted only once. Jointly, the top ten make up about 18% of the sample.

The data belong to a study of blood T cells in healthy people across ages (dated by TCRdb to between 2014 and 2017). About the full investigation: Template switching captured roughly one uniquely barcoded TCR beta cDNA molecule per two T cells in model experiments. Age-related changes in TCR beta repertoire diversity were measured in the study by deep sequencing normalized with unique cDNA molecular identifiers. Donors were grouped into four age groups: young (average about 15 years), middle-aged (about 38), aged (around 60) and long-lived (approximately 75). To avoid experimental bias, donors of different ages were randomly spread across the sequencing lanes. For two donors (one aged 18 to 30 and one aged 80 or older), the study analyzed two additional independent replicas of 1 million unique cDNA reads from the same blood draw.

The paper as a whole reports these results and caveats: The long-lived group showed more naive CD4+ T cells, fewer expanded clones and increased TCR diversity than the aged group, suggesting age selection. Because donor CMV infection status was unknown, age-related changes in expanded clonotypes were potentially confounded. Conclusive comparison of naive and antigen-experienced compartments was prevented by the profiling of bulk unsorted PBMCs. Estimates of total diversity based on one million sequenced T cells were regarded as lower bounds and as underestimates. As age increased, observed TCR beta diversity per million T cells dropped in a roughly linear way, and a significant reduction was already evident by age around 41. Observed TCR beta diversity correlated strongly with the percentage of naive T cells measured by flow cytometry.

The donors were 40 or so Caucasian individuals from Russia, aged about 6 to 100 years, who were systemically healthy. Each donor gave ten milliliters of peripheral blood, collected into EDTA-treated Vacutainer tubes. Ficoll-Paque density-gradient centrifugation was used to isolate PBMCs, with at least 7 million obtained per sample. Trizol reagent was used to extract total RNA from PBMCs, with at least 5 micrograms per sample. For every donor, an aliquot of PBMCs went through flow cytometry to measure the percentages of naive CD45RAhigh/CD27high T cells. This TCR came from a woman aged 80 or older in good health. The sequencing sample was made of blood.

For the CDR3, the sequence is CAISGSRLSEQFF. The nucleotide sequence reads as follows: TGTGCCATCAGTGGGTCAAGGCTCTCCGAGCAGTTCTTC. The V and J genes are TRBV10-3 and TRBJ2-1; no D gene can be assigned with confidence. CDR1 ENHRY and CDR2 SYGVKD were looked up in the germline V gene. The CDR3 measures 13 amino acids from cysteine to phenylalanine. The kept DNA is CDR3 alone, 39 bases in frame from the first base. The trim is 4 bases for V and 10 bases for J, with a gap of 14 bases between the germline ends.